These T cell receptor beta chains were read from a single sample in a study of shared clonotypes between healthy human individuals. Here immunoSEQ multiplex PCR was the method, and the copy in TCRdb shows in-frame clones only, minus some. The data contain some 2.4 million clones, approximately 93% of them singletons. The sequenced sample was naive CD4+ T cells from PBMCs. The receptor set was obtained from a young man in good health. Some clones in this sample may be carry-over from other donors' samples. Each CDR3 is given with its conserved first and last residue. D genes are given only for firm matches. Expanded clones get a size class; other rows say once, few or many, or leave the size out.

clone_size | j_call | d_call | v_call | cdr3_nt | cdr3_aa
. | TRBJ2-3 | . | TRBV11-1 | TGTGCCAGCAGCTTAGCGGCACCCACAGATACGCAGTATTTT | CASSLAAPTDTQYF
. | TRBJ1-2 | . | TRBV7-9 | TGTGCCAGCAGCTTAACGGTCGGCAACTATGGCTACACCTTC | CASSLTVGNYGYTF
. | TRBJ2-1 | TRBD2 | TRBV7-9 | TGTGCCAGCAGCTTAGAAGCGGGAGGGGGAGCTGAGCAGTTCTTC | CASSLEAGGGAEQFF
. | TRBJ1-2 | . | TRBV6-5 | TGTGCCAGCAGTTACGGCAGGGAAGGGTCTGGCTACACCTTC | CASSYGREGSGYTF
. | TRBJ2-7 | TRBD1 | TRBV5-1 | TGCGCCAGCAGCTTACTGTTCCAGGGACAGGGGAAATACGAGCAGTACTTC | CASSLLFQGQGKYEQYF
. | TRBJ1-2 | . | TRBV9 | TGTGCCAGCAGCGTAAGGGAAGCCTACTATGGCTACACCTTC | CASSVREAYYGYTF
once | TRBJ2-1 | TRBD1 | TRBV7-9 | TGTGCCAGCAGCCCACGCGGACAGGTGTACAATGAGCAGTTCTTC | CASSPRGQVYNEQFF
. | TRBJ1-5 | . | TRBV15 | TGTGCCACCACCACCACCCGGGGACGGAATAGCAATCAGCCCCAGCATTTT | CATTTTRGRNSNQPQHF
. | TRBJ2-7 | TRBD2 | TRBV27 | TGTGCCAGCAGTTCTAGCGGGACACCGCCGAAAGAGCAGTACTTC | CASSSSGTPPKEQYF
. | TRBJ2-7 | . | TRBV5-5 | TGTGCCAGCAGCTATGCACGGGCAGGGGACACCTACGAGCAGTACTTC | CASSYARAGDTYEQYF
. | TRBJ1-3 | . | TRBV5-1 | TGCGCCAGCAGCTCTACAGGGTCGGGAAACACCATATATTTT | CASSSTGSGNTIYF
few | TRBJ1-1 | . | TRBV12-5 | TGTGCTAGTGGTTTAGAATCCGAAGCTTTCTTT | CASGLESEAFF
. | TRBJ2-3 | . | TRBV19 | TGTGCCAGCCACCCGGGAGACCGATTCACAGATACGCAGTATTTT | CASHPGDRFTDTQYF
few | TRBJ1-1 | . | TRBV19 | TGTGCCAGTAGTATTCGACAGCGCGGCACTGAAGCTTTCTTT | CASSIRQRGTEAFF
. | TRBJ2-4 | . | TRBV18 | TGTGCCAGCTCACCACTCGGAGGGCTAGCCAAAAACATTCAGTACTTC | CASSPLGGLAKNIQYF
. | TRBJ2-7 | . | TRBV6-1 | TGTGCCAGCAGTGAAGTCTGGGCGAGCTCCTACGAGCAGTACTTC | CASSEVWASSYEQYF
. | TRBJ2-3 | . | TRBV28 | TGTGCCAGCAGCCCAGGGGGGGCAGATACGCAGTATTTT | CASSPGGADTQYF
. | TRBJ1-4 | TRBD1 | TRBV5-1 | TGCGCCAGCAGCTACTCGGGACAGGCTAATGAAAAACTGTTTTTT | CASSYSGQANEKLFF
. | TRBJ2-5 | . | TRBV5-1 | TGCGCCAGCAGAAAAGCGACAGACAACCAAGAGACCCAGTACTTC | CASRKATDNQETQYF
. | TRBJ2-3 | . | TRBV10-3 | TGTGCCATGGGCGGTCATGGATTGCCGCAGTATTTT | CAMGGHGLPQYF
. | TRBJ2-3 | . | TRBV27 | TGTGCCAGCAGTTTGAGGGAAACAGATACGCAGTATTTT | CASSLRETDTQYF
. | TRBJ2-6 | . | TRBV5-1 | TGCGCCAGCAGCTTGGGGCTGGGAGGGGCCAACGTCCTGACTTTC | CASSLGLGGANVLTF
. | TRBJ2-2 | . | TRBV27 | TGTGCCAGCAGTTTAGGACCTCGGGGCGGGGAGCTGTTTTTT | CASSLGPRGGELFF
. | TRBJ2-2 | . | TRBV18 | TGTGCCAGCTCACCGGAGATGAACACCGGGGAGCTGTTTTTT | CASSPEMNTGELFF
. | TRBJ2-7 | . | TRBV7-2 | TGTGCCAGCAGCTTAACAGGCGAGCAGTACTTC | CASSLTGEQYF
. | TRBJ2-7 | . | TRBV18 | TGTGCCAGCTCACCACCGCAGTCCTACGAGCAGTACTTC | CASSPPQSYEQYF
. | TRBJ2-5 | TRBD2 | TRBV6-6 | TGTGCCAGCAGTTTTGCGGGAGCCGGCCAAGAGACCCAGTACTTC | CASSFAGAGQETQYF
once | TRBJ2-3 | . | TRBV7-3 | TGTGCCAGCAGCATTGATGGCGGGACCACAGATACGCAGTATTTT | CASSIDGGTTDTQYF
few | TRBJ1-1 | . | TRBV7-9 | TGTGCCAGCAGCGTCAACACTGAAGCTTTCTTT | CASSVNTEAFF